This T cell receptor beta chain was profiled in a study of OX40 agonist ivuxolimab in advanced cancers. A note on the overall study: Ivuxolimab, which targeted the costimulatory receptor OX40 (CD134), was an agonistic, fully human IgG2 monoclonal antibody. Intravenous ivuxolimab was administered to patients every 2 weeks at six dose levels: 0.01, 0.1, 0.3, 1.5, 3 and 10 mg/kg. Among the 50 to 55 dose-escalation patients, some 20 had hepatocellular carcinoma, 15 or so melanoma, 9 renal cell carcinoma and 9 head and neck cancer. In the dose-escalation cohort, roughly 80% of patients were male, and the mean age was approximately 64 years, with a range of roughly 20 to 80. Patients were allowed to have had prior anti-PD-1, anti-PD-L1 or anti-CTLA-4 therapy, and around 40% of the dose-escalation patients had previously received checkpoint inhibitors. Partial responses occurred in three dose-escalation patients, of whom one had hepatocellular carcinoma and two had cutaneous melanoma. The purpose of peripheral TCRbeta sequencing was to test whether ivuxolimab changed TCR sequence diversity and led to clonal T-cell expansion. The monotherapy dose-escalation portion (N ≈ 50 patients) of the phase I ivuxolimab trial is reported in the paper.

Patients with a history of autoimmune disease or receiving systemic immunosuppression were excluded from the trial. Peripheral blood for TCR sequencing was collected from all dose cohorts at baseline, on cycle 4 day 1, and on cycle 7 day 1. The samples were taken from a phase I, first-in-human, multicenter, open-label dose-escalation trial of ivuxolimab. Adults with locally advanced or metastatic melanoma, renal cell, hepatocellular, or head and neck squamous cell carcinoma were enrolled in the trial. Before TCR sequencing, CD4+ T cells and CD8+ T cells were sorted from peripheral blood as separate populations. Comments on this clone: What antigen it recognizes has not been identified. No much larger clone exists at a distance of one base, and base qualities are not known.

CDR1 is given as SEHNR and CDR2 as FQNEAQ, both from the germline V gene (reference sequence). The CDR3 contains 15 residues, cysteine and phenylalanine counted. The read is trimmed to its CDR3 DNA, 45 bases read in frame from base 1. V loses 1 base, J loses 6 bases, and the germline ends lie 15 bases apart. Broad study findings and their caveats: In partial responders in the 0.1-3.0 mg/kg groups, normalized peripheral clonal expansion was found to be among the lowest, especially among CD8+ T cells. Clonal expansion of both CD4+ and CD8+ blood T cells was observed from baseline to week 6 at doses 0.1 to 3.0 mg/kg. Low levels of normalized T-cell clonal expansion were also seen in some patients who did not respond. After ivuxolimab, CD8+ T cells had more expanded clones than CD4+ T cells on average. The antigen specificity of the clonally expanded peripheral T cells was not determined.

Genomic DNA was isolated from the sorted cells so that the TCRbeta CDR3 region could be sequenced. The immunoSEQ Assay was used to sequence the TCRbeta CDR3 regions. This is the immuneACCESS table as TCRdb keeps it, with only in-frame sequences that have V and J called. A part of the clones is gone; compared with another copy, unresolved V genes explain less than half, and the rest is unexplained. The sample contains 35,000 to 45,000 clones, more than 70% of them found a single time. Around a fifth of the sample goes to the ten largest clones. The clonotype comes from an adult with an advanced solid tumor such as melanoma, head and neck, liver or kidney cancer. Sequencing used CD4+ or CD8+ T cells sorted from blood, obtained in a trial of the OX40 agonist ivuxolimab. The sequence links TRBV7-9 to TRBJ1-1; the D gene is unclear. The CDR3 corresponds to CASSLDEGLKAEAFF. In nucleotides, the sequence is TGTGCCAGCAGCTTAGATGAGGGCCTAAAGGCTGAAGCTTTCTTT.